Listed below are T cell receptor beta chains from one sample, sequenced in a study of shared clonotypes between healthy human individuals. TCRdb keeps only in-frame clones here, not all; method: immunoSEQ multiplex PCR. The table includes under 650,000 clones, 90% to 96% detected once. Material for sequencing was naive CD4+ T cells sorted from blood. Receptors originate from a woman under 40 in good health. The CDR3 runs from the conserved cysteine through the conserved F or W. Fields, in order: V gene, J gene, D gene, clone size, CDR3 protein, CDR3 DNA. D genes are given only for firm matches. Clone size is stated in some rows and not others, as once, few, many or a class when expanded.

v_gene: TRBV29-1; j_gene: TRBJ1-1; d_gene: NA; abundance: NA; CDR3aa: CSVGGGEVAEAFF; CDR3nt: TGCAGCGTTGGAGGGGGGGAGGTCGCTGAAGCTTTCTTT
v_gene: TRBV27; j_gene: TRBJ2-2; d_gene: NA; abundance: NA; CDR3aa: CASRTSEWTTGELFF; CDR3nt: TGTGCCAGCAGGACCTCCGAATGGACTACCGGGGAGCTGTTTTTT
v_gene: TRBV7-2; j_gene: TRBJ2-7; d_gene: NA; abundance: NA; CDR3aa: CASSLEAGLSYEQYF; CDR3nt: TGTGCCAGCAGCTTAGAGGCGGGTCTCTCCTACGAGCAGTACTTC
v_gene: TRBV11-1; j_gene: TRBJ1-1; d_gene: NA; abundance: NA; CDR3aa: CASSLVGLKAFF; CDR3nt: TGTGCCAGCAGCTTAGTCGGGCTGAAAGCTTTCTTT
v_gene: TRBV29-1; j_gene: TRBJ2-3; d_gene: TRBD1; abundance: NA; CDR3aa: CSVVGQGPSTDTQYF; CDR3nt: TGCAGCGTCGTAGGACAGGGCCCTAGCACAGATACGCAGTATTTT
v_gene: TRBV5-4; j_gene: TRBJ1-4; d_gene: NA; abundance: NA; CDR3aa: CASSSRQDAGEKLFF; CDR3nt: TGTGCCAGCAGCTCTAGACAGGATGCAGGTGAAAAACTGTTTTTT
v_gene: TRBV4-1; j_gene: TRBJ2-7; d_gene: TRBD1; abundance: NA; CDR3aa: CASSQEGPLGATGISYEQYF; CDR3nt: TGCGCCAGCAGCCAAGAGGGGCCTCTAGGGGCGACAGGGATAAGCTACGAGCAGTACTTC
v_gene: TRBV9; j_gene: TRBJ2-2; d_gene: NA; abundance: NA; CDR3aa: CASSSGASVSGELFF; CDR3nt: TGTGCCAGCAGCTCCGGGGCTAGCGTTTCCGGGGAGCTGTTTTTT
v_gene: TRBV5-4; j_gene: TRBJ1-1; d_gene: TRBD1; abundance: NA; CDR3aa: CASSSGQGGSRTEAFF; CDR3nt: TGTGCCAGCAGCTCGGGACAGGGTGGTTCTCGGACTGAAGCTTTCTTT
v_gene: TRBV9; j_gene: TRBJ1-3; d_gene: NA; abundance: NA; CDR3aa: CASSPSSGNTIYF; CDR3nt: TGTGCCAGCAGCCCTTCATCTGGAAACACCATATATTTT
v_gene: TRBV28; j_gene: TRBJ1-4; d_gene: NA; abundance: NA; CDR3aa: CASSEEPPGPGEKLFF; CDR3nt: TGTGCCAGCAGTGAAGAACCACCGGGGCCGGGGGAAAAACTGTTTTTT
v_gene: TRBV20-1; j_gene: TRBJ1-1; d_gene: NA; abundance: NA; CDR3aa: CSARLGPEAFF; CDR3nt: TGCAGTGCTAGGCTAGGGCCTGAAGCTTTCTTT
v_gene: TRBV18; j_gene: TRBJ1-1; d_gene: NA; abundance: NA; CDR3aa: CASSPLSPNTEAFF; CDR3nt: TGTGCCAGCTCACCACTGAGTCCGAACACTGAAGCTTTCTTT
v_gene: TRBV30; j_gene: TRBJ1-1; d_gene: NA; abundance: NA; CDR3aa: CAWSVAPRYPGRGEAFF; CDR3nt: TGTGCCTGGAGTGTAGCCCCCCGCTATCCCGGGCGGGGTGAAGCTTTCTTT
v_gene: TRBV4-1; j_gene: TRBJ2-2; d_gene: TRBD2; abundance: NA; CDR3aa: CASSHIGLAGAGELFF; CDR3nt: TGCGCCAGCAGCCATATAGGACTAGCGGGAGCCGGGGAGCTGTTTTTT
v_gene: TRBV19; j_gene: TRBJ2-2; d_gene: NA; abundance: NA; CDR3aa: CASSIDLGTDYTGELFF; CDR3nt: TGTGCCAGTAGTATAGATCTTGGGACGGACTACACCGGGGAGCTGTTTTTT
v_gene: TRBV9; j_gene: TRBJ2-7; d_gene: NA; abundance: NA; CDR3aa: CASSAKDSVNSYEQYF; CDR3nt: TGTGCCAGCAGCGCAAAGGACAGCGTAAACTCCTACGAGCAGTACTTC
v_gene: TRBV7-8; j_gene: TRBJ1-2; d_gene: NA; abundance: NA; CDR3aa: CASSSLLYGLQRGYTF; CDR3nt: TGTGCCAGCAGCTCCCTACTTTATGGCCTGCAGCGTGGCTACACCTTC
v_gene: TRBV30; j_gene: TRBJ1-3; d_gene: NA; abundance: NA; CDR3aa: CAWSVGRSSGNTIYF; CDR3nt: TGTGCCTGGAGTGTCGGACGGAGCTCTGGAAACACCATATATTTT
v_gene: TRBV28; j_gene: TRBJ1-4; d_gene: NA; abundance: NA; CDR3aa: CASSPRFQATNEKLFF; CDR3nt: TGTGCCAGCAGTCCCCGATTCCAAGCAACTAATGAAAAACTGTTTTTT
v_gene: TRBV30; j_gene: TRBJ2-3; d_gene: NA; abundance: NA; CDR3aa: CAWRFPGADTQYF; CDR3nt: TGTGCCTGGAGGTTCCCTGGAGCAGATACGCAGTATTTT
v_gene: TRBV27; j_gene: TRBJ1-1; d_gene: NA; abundance: NA; CDR3aa: CASSLGRVAEAFF; CDR3nt: TGTGCCAGCAGTTTAGGCAGGGTCGCTGAAGCTTTCTTT
v_gene: TRBV28; j_gene: TRBJ1-2; d_gene: NA; abundance: NA; CDR3aa: CASQSSHYGYTF; CDR3nt: TGTGCCAGCCAAAGCAGTCACTATGGCTACACCTTC
v_gene: TRBV25-1; j_gene: TRBJ2-5; d_gene: TRBD2; abundance: NA; CDR3aa: CARGGKRELKETQYF; CDR3nt: TGTGCCAGGGGGGGTAAGCGGGAGTTGAAAGAGACCCAGTACTTC
v_gene: TRBV7-7; j_gene: TRBJ2-4; d_gene: NA; abundance: NA; CDR3aa: CAIEHHFSIQYF; CDR3nt: TGTGCCATCGAGCACCACTTTAGCATTCAGTACTTC
v_gene: TRBV28; j_gene: TRBJ1-1; d_gene: NA; abundance: NA; CDR3aa: CASSLRGVDNTEAFF; CDR3nt: TGTGCCAGCAGCCTCCGCGGGGTAGACAACACTGAAGCTTTCTTT
v_gene: TRBV2; j_gene: TRBJ1-5; d_gene: NA; abundance: once; CDR3aa: CASSELTGSGQPQHF; CDR3nt: TGTGCCAGCAGTGAGCTAACAGGGTCGGGTCAGCCCCAGCATTTT
v_gene: TRBV16; j_gene: TRBJ2-7; d_gene: TRBD1; abundance: NA; CDR3aa: CASSHPTGGEQYF; CDR3nt: TGTGCCAGCAGCCACCCGACAGGGGGCGAGCAGTACTTC
v_gene: TRBV2; j_gene: TRBJ1-6; d_gene: NA; abundance: NA; CDR3aa: CASSEGISYNSPLHF; CDR3nt: TGTGCCAGCAGTGAAGGGATCTCGTATAATTCACCCCTCCACTTT
v_gene: TRBV7-2; j_gene: TRBJ2-6; d_gene: NA; abundance: NA; CDR3aa: CASSLGPGANVLTF; CDR3nt: TGTGCCAGCAGCTTAGGACCTGGGGCCAACGTCCTGACTTTC
v_gene: TRBV5-5; j_gene: TRBJ2-7; d_gene: NA; abundance: NA; CDR3aa: CASSLEGYEQYF; CDR3nt: TGTGCCAGCAGCTTGGAAGGGTACGAGCAGTACTTC
v_gene: TRBV5-4; j_gene: TRBJ2-5; d_gene: TRBD1; abundance: NA; CDR3aa: CASTQRGTGKETQYF; CDR3nt: TGTGCCAGCACGCAACGCGGGACAGGAAAAGAGACCCAGTACTTC
v_gene: TRBV28; j_gene: TRBJ2-3; d_gene: TRBD2; abundance: NA; CDR3aa: CASSLFQTYSGSTDTQYF; CDR3nt: TGTGCCAGCAGTTTGTTTCAAACCTATAGCGGGAGCACAGATACGCAGTATTTT
v_gene: TRBV28; j_gene: TRBJ2-1; d_gene: NA; abundance: NA; CDR3aa: CASSPMLLSSYNEQFF; CDR3nt: TGTGCCAGCAGCCCGATGTTGCTGAGCTCCTACAATGAGCAGTTCTTC
v_gene: TRBV6-6; j_gene: TRBJ2-7; d_gene: NA; abundance: NA; CDR3aa: CASSYSLESSYEQYF; CDR3nt: TGTGCCAGCAGTTACTCCCTTGAGAGCTCCTACGAGCAGTACTTC
v_gene: TRBV2; j_gene: TRBJ1-1; d_gene: NA; abundance: NA; CDR3aa: CASSTLSPRTEAFF; CDR3nt: TGTGCCAGCAGTACGCTCTCCCCGCGGACTGAAGCTTTCTTT
v_gene: TRBV29-1; j_gene: TRBJ1-2; d_gene: TRBD1; abundance: NA; CDR3aa: CSVQGARGYTF; CDR3nt: TGCAGCGTTCAGGGGGCGAGAGGCTACACCTTC
v_gene: TRBV5-1; j_gene: TRBJ1-5; d_gene: TRBD1; abundance: NA; CDR3aa: CASSLDGTGGVQPQHF; CDR3nt: TGCGCCAGCAGCTTGGACGGGACAGGGGGAGTCCAGCCCCAGCATTTT
v_gene: TRBV2; j_gene: TRBJ2-7; d_gene: NA; abundance: NA; CDR3aa: CASSATQVAGEQYF; CDR3nt: TGTGCCAGCAGTGCCACACAGGTAGCTGGCGAGCAGTACTTC
v_gene: TRBV29-1; j_gene: TRBJ2-3; d_gene: NA; abundance: NA; CDR3aa: CSVAGSGHTQYF; CDR3nt: TGCAGCGTTGCCGGGAGTGGGCATACGCAGTATTTT
v_gene: TRBV19; j_gene: TRBJ2-1; d_gene: TRBD2; abundance: once; CDR3aa: CASSPSIAGGGYEQFF; CDR3nt: TGTGCCAGTAGTCCCTCCATAGCGGGAGGGGGCTATGAGCAGTTCTTC
v_gene: TRBV5-1; j_gene: TRBJ2-7; d_gene: NA; abundance: NA; CDR3aa: CASSLGQGASYEQYF; CDR3nt: TGCGCCAGCAGCTTGGGGCAGGGCGCCTCCTACGAGCAGTACTTC
v_gene: TRBV5-1; j_gene: TRBJ1-2; d_gene: TRBD1; abundance: NA; CDR3aa: CASSRTGERYGYTF; CDR3nt: TGCGCCAGCAGCCGTACAGGGGAACGCTATGGCTACACCTTC
v_gene: TRBV7-6; j_gene: TRBJ2-3; d_gene: NA; abundance: NA; CDR3aa: CASSPIGKDTQYF; CDR3nt: TGTGCCAGCAGCCCAATCGGGAAAGATACGCAGTATTTT
v_gene: TRBV6-5; j_gene: TRBJ2-4; d_gene: NA; abundance: NA; CDR3aa: CASSVSGQGIQYF; CDR3nt: TGTGCCAGCAGCGTCAGCGGGCAGGGCATTCAGTACTTC
v_gene: TRBV10-3; j_gene: TRBJ2-7; d_gene: NA; abundance: NA; CDR3aa: CAISESILASYEQYF; CDR3nt: TGTGCCATCAGTGAGTCGATTCTGGCCTCCTACGAGCAGTACTTC
v_gene: TRBV29-1; j_gene: TRBJ2-4; d_gene: NA; abundance: NA; CDR3aa: CSVAQRLAKNIQYF; CDR3nt: TGCAGCGTTGCACAGCGACTGGCCAAAAACATTCAGTACTTC
v_gene: TRBV30; j_gene: TRBJ2-7; d_gene: NA; abundance: NA; CDR3aa: CAWISDGLLDSYEQYF; CDR3nt: TGTGCCTGGATCTCTGATGGACTGTTAGATTCCTACGAGCAGTACTTC
v_gene: TRBV5-1; j_gene: TRBJ2-4; d_gene: NA; abundance: NA; CDR3aa: CASSFGGGRGGKNIQYF; CDR3nt: TGCGCCAGCAGCTTCGGTGGTGGCAGGGGAGGCAAAAACATTCAGTACTTC
v_gene: TRBV11-3; j_gene: TRBJ2-5; d_gene: NA; abundance: NA; CDR3aa: CASSLGEGGVAYF; CDR3nt: TGTGCCAGCAGCTTAGGGGAGGGGGGAGTAGCCTACTTC
v_gene: TRBV5-1; j_gene: TRBJ2-2; d_gene: TRBD1; abundance: NA; CDR3aa: CASSYGTGNTGELFF; CDR3nt: TGCGCCAGCAGCTACGGGACAGGGAACACCGGGGAGCTGTTTTTT
v_gene: TRBV12-1; j_gene: TRBJ2-7; d_gene: NA; abundance: NA; CDR3aa: CASRNPPGQGLAGERYEQYF; CDR3nt: TGTGCCAGCAGAAATCCGCCGGGACAGGGGCTAGCGGGAGAGAGGTACGAGCAGTACTTC
v_gene: TRBV5-1; j_gene: TRBJ1-1; d_gene: NA; abundance: NA; CDR3aa: CASSTTGGGTEAFF; CDR3nt: TGCGCCAGCAGCACGACAGGAGGGGGCACTGAAGCTTTCTTT
v_gene: TRBV13; j_gene: TRBJ2-4; d_gene: TRBD2; abundance: NA; CDR3aa: CASSTRTSGKGNIQYF; CDR3nt: TGTGCCAGCAGCACCCGGACTAGCGGGAAGGGAAACATTCAGTACTTC
v_gene: TRBV19; j_gene: TRBJ2-7; d_gene: NA; abundance: NA; CDR3aa: CASSPLTVHEQYF; CDR3nt: TGTGCCAGTAGCCCACTGACCGTTCACGAGCAGTACTTC